Sequencing of this TCR beta chain was carried out in a study of siplizumab effects on memory and regulatory T cells. CDR3 length: 12 amino acids. Trimming stripped 7 bases from V and 7 bases from J, with 13 bases between. CDR1 MNHEY and CDR2 SVGAGI come from the germline V gene. The repertoire was sequenced with immunoSEQ multiplex PCR; TCRdb's copy has only in-frame clones and lacks some. Here the sample spans more than 95,000 clones, roughly 94% being singletons. The chain has TRBV6-5 and TRBJ1-2, with D possibly matching TRBD1 (5 bases). This TCR was sampled from a human donor in good health. The source material was non-Treg CD4+ T cells sorted from blood. CDR3 DNA: TGTGCCAGCATGGAAGGGACGCGTGGCTACACCTTC. Protein: CASMEGTRGYTF.